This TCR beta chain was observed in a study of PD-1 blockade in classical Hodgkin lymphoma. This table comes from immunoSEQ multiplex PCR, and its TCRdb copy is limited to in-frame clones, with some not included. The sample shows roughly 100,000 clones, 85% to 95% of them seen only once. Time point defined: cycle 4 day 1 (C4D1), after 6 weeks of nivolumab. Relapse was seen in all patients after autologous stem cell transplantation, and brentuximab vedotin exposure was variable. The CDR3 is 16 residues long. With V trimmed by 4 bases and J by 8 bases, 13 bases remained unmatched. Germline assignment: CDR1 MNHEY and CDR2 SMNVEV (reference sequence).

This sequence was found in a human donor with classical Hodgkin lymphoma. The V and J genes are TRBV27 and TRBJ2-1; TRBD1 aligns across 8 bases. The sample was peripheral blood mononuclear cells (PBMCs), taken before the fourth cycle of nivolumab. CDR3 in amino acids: CASSSYGTGLEHEQFF. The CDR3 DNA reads TGTGCCAGCAGTTCCTACGGGACAGGCCTAGAGCATGAGCAGTTCTTC.